Below, one TCR beta chain is given with its context. Its antigen is not known. This entry belongs to a study of OX40 agonist ivuxolimab in advanced cancers. In the study overall: Past anti-PD-1, anti-PD-L1 or anti-CTLA-4 therapy was accepted, and 40% had received some.

Blood was sampled at baseline, cycle 4 day 1, and cycle 7 day 1. Some clones are missing from TCRdb's copy, which holds only in-frame ones; the method was immunoSEQ multiplex PCR. The sample lists approximately 92,000 clones; approximately 94% were seen once. J lost 1 base, V lost 4 bases, and 9 bases had no gene match. The CDR3 runs 17 residues. Per the germline V gene, CDR1 is LNHDA and CDR2 is SQIVND (reference sequence). General observations from the study: On average, CD8+ T cells showed a greater number of expanded clones than CD4+. Nonresponders, in some cases, also had low normalized T-cell clonal expansion.

The specimen was CD4+ or CD8+ T cells sorted from blood, collected in a trial of the OX40 agonist ivuxolimab. The source is an adult with an advanced solid tumor such as melanoma, head and neck, liver or kidney cancer. J is TRBJ1-2 and V is TRBV19; TRBD1 matches 10 bases. As DNA, the CDR3 is TGTGCCAGTAGTAGGGGACAGGGGTCGGAGATTAACTATGGCTACACCTTC. Translated, it gives CASSRGQGSEINYGYTF.